This T cell receptor beta chain was recovered during a study of OX40 agonist ivuxolimab in advanced cancers. This CDR3 contains 16 residues. Looked up from germline, CDR1 is SGHKS and CDR2 is YYEKEE (reference sequence). Trimming removed 0 bases at V and 4 bases at J, with 16 bases between. In its sample, this clone was seen a few times. Its target is not known. General observations from the study: With doses of 0.1 to 3.0 mg/kg, CD4+ and CD8+ blood T cells had undergone clonal expansion by week 6. Near-lowest levels of clonal expansion characterized partial responders at 0.1-3.0 mg/kg.

The repertoire was sequenced with immunoSEQ multiplex PCR; TCRdb's copy has only in-frame clones and lacks some. The repertoire includes some 37,000 clones, around 82% of them detected once, and roughly 1.8% sits in the top ten. The TCR comes from an adult with an advanced solid tumor such as melanoma, head and neck, liver or kidney cancer. This chain uses TRBV5-5 with TRBJ2-5; TRBD1 might be the D (6 bases). The sample was CD4+ or CD8+ T cells sorted from blood, taken in a trial of the OX40 agonist ivuxolimab. CDR3 protein: CASSLVLTGRSETQYF. As DNA, the CDR3 is TGTGCCAGCAGCTTGGTGTTGACAGGTCGGTCAGAGACCCAGTACTTC.